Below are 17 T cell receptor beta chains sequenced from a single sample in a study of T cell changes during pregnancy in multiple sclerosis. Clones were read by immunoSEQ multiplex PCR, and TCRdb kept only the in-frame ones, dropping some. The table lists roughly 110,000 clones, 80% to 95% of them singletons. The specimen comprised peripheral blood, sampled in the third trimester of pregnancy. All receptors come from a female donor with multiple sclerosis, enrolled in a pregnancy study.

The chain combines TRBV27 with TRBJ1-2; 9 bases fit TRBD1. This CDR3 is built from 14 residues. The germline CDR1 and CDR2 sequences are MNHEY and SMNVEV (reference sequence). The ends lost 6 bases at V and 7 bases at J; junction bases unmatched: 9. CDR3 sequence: CASRRTGDLGGYTF. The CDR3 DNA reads TGTGCCAGCAGAAGGACAGGGGATTTGGGTGGCTACACCTTC.

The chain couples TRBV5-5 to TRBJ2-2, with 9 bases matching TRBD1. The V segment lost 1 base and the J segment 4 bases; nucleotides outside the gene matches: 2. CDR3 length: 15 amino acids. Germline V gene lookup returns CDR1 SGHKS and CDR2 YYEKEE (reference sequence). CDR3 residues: CASSLLQGATGELFF. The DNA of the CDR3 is TGTGCCAGCAGCTTGTTACAGGGGGCCACCGGGGAGCTGTTTTTT.

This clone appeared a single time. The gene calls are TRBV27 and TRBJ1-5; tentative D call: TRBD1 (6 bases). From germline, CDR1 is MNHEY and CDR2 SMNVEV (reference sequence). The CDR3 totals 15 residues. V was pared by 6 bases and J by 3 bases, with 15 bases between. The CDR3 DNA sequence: TGTGCCAGCAGCTTAGGGGGGACCGTCAATCAGCCCCAGCATTTT. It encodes CASSLGGTVNQPQHF.

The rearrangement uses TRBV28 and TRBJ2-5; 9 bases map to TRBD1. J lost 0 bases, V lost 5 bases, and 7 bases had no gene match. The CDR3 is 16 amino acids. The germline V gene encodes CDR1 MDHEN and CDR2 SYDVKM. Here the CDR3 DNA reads TGTGCCAGCAGTCCCCTCCGGGACAGGGACCAAGAGACCCAGTACTTC. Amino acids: CASSPLRDRDQETQYF.

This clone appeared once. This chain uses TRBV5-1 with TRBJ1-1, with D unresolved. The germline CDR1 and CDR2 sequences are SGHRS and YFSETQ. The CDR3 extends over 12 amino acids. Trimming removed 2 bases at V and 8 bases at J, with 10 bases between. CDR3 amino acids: CASSFGRGEAFF. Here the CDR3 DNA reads TGCGCCAGCAGCTTTGGACGAGGGGAAGCTTTCTTT.

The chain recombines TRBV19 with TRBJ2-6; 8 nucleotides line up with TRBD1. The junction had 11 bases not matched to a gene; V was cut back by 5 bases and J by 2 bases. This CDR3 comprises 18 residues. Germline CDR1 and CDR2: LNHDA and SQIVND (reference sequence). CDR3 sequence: CASSHMTGAGPGANVLTF. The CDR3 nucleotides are TGTGCCAGTAGTCACATGACAGGGGCCGGGCCTGGGGCCAACGTCCTGACTTTC.

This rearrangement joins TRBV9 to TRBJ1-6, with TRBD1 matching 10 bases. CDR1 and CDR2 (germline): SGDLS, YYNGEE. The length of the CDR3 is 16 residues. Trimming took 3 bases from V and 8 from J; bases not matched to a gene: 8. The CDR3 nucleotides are TGTGCCAGCAGCGCATCCGACAGGGGGCGTGATTCACCCCTCCACTTT. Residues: CASSASDRGRDSPLHF.

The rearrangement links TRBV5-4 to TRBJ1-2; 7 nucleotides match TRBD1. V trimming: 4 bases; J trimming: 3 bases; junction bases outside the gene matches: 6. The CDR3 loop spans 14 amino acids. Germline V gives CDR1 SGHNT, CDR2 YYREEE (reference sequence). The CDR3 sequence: CASSPRGRDYGYTF. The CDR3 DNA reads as TGTGCCAGCAGCCCGAGGGGGCGCGACTATGGCTACACCTTC.

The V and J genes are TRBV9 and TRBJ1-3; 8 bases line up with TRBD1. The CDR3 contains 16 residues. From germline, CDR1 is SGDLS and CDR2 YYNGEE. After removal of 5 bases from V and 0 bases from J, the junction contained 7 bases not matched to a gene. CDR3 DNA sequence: TGTGCCAGCAGTCCAAGGACAGGGAACTCTGGAAACACCATATATTTT. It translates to CASSPRTGNSGNTIYF.

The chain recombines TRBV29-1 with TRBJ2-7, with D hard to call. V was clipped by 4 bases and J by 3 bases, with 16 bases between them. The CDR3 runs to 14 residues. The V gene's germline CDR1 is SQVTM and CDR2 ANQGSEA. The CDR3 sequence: CSVVVLPPFYEQYF. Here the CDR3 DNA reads TGCAGCGTTGTGGTGCTACCGCCCTTCTACGAGCAGTACTTC.

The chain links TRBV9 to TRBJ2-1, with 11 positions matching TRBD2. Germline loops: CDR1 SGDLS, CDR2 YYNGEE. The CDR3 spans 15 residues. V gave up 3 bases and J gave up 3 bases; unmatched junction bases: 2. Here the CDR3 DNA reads TGTGCCAGCAGCGAGACTAGCGGGAACTACAATGAGCAGTTCTTC. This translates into CASSETSGNYNEQFF.

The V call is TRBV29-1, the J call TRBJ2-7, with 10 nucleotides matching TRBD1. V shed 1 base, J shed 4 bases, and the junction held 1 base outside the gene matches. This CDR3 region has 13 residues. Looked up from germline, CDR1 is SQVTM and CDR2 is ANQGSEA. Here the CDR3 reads CSVEGTGGYEQYF. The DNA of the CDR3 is TGCAGCGTTGAAGGGACAGGGGGATACGAGCAGTACTTC.

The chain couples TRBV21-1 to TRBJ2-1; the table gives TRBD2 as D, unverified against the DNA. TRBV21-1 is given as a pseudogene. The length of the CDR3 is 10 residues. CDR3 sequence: CATCCNEQFF. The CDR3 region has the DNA TGTGCCACCTGTTGCAATGAGCAGTTCTTC.

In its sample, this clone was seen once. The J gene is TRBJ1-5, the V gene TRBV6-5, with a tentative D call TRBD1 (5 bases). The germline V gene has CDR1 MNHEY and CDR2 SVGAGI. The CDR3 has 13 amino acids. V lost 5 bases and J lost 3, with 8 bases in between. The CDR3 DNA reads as TGTGCCAGCAGTCTCAGGGCCAATCAGCCCCAGCATTTT. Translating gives CASSLRANQPQHF.

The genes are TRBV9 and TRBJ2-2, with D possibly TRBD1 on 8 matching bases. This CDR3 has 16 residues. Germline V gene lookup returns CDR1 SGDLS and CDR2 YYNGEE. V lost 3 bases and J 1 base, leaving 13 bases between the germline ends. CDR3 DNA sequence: TGTGCCAGCAGCGAGGGGGGGACAGGGAACACCGGGGAGCTGTTTTTT. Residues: CASSEGGTGNTGELFF.

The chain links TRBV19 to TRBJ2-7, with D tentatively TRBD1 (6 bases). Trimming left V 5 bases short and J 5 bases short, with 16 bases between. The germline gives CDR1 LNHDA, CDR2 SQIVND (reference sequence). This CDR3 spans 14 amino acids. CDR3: CASSPRTGSHEQYF. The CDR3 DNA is TGTGCCAGTAGTCCCCGTACAGGGAGCCACGAGCAGTACTTC.

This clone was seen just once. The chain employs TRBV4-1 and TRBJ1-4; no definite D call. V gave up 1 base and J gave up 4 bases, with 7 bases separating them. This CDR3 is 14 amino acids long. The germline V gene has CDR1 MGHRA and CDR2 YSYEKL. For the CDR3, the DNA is TGCGCCAGCAGCCAAGTCCTGTTTAATGAAAAACTGTTTTTT. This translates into CASSQVLFNEKLFF.